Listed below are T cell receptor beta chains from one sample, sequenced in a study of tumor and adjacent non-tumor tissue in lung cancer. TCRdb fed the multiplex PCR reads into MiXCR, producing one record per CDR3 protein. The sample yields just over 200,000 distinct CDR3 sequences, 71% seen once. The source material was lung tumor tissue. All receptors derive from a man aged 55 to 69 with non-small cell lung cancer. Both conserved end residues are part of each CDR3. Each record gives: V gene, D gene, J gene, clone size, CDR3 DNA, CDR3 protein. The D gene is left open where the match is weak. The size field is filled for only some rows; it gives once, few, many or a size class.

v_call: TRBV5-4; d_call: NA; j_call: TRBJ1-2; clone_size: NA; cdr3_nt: TGTGCCAGCAGCACCCCGGACGCATATGGCTACACCTTC; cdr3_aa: CASSTPDAYGYTF
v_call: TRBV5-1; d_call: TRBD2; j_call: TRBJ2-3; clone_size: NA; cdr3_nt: TGCGCCAGCAGCTTGGCCAGCTATAGCGGGGGTACCACAGATACGCAGTATTTT; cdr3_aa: CASSLASYSGGTTDTQYF
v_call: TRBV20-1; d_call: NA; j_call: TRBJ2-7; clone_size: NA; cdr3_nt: TGCAGTGCTAGAGGCCTCACGGCTCAAGATGTGTACGAGCAATACTTC; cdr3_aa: CSARGLTAQDVYEQYF
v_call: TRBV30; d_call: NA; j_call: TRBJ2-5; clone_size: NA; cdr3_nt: TGTGCCTGGAGTGCCGGGCGAGAGTCCCAATACTTC; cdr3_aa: CAWSAGRESQYF
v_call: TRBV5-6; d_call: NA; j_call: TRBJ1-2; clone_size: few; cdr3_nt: TGTGCCAACAGCCTGATGTATGGTTACACCTTC; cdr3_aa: CANSLMYGYTF
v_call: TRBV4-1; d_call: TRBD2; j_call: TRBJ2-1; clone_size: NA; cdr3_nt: TGCGCCAGCAGCCAAGAGACTAGCGAGGGCCTCAATGAGTACTTCTTC; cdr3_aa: CASSQETSEGLNEYFF
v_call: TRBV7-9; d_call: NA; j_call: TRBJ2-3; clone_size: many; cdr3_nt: TGTGCCAGCAGCTTCGTAAATACGCAGTATTTT; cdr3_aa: CASSFVNTQYF
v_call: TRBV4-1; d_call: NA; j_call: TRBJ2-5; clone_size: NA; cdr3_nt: TGTGCCAGCAGCCAAGTGGGCAGGGTTACACAAGAGACCCAGTACTTC; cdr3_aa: CASSQVGRVTQETQYF
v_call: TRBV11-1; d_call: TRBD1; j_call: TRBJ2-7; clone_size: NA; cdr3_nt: TGTGTCAGCAGCTCCTCGGAGAGGGGGCCATACAAGGAGTACTTC; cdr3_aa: CVSSSSERGPYKEYF
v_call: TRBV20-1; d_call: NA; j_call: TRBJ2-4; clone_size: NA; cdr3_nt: TGCATTGCCAAGGACAGTCTAGCCAAAAACATTCAGTACTTC; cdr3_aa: CIAKDSLAKNIQYF
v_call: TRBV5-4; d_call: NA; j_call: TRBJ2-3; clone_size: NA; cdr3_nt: TGTGCCAGCAGCTCAACTCCAACAGGGTCGAATGCAGATACGCAGTATTTT; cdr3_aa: CASSSTPTGSNADTQYF
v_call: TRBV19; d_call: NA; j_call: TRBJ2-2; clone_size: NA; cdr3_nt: TGTGCCAGTAGTATACCGACCGGGGAGCTGTTTTTT; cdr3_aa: CASSIPTGELFF
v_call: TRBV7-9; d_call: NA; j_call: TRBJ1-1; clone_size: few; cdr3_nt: TGTGCCAGCAGCTTAGCGGGGGTCACTGAAGCTTTCTTT; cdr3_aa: CASSLAGVTEAFF
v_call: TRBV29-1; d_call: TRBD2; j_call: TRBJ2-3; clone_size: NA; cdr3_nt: TGCAGCGTAGAGGGACCAGCGGGGGGCACAGATACGCAGTATTTT; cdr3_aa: CSVEGPAGGTDTQYF
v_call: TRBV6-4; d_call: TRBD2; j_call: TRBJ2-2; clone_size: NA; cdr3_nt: TGTGCCAGCAATGACGGGACTAGCACCGGGGAGCTGTTTTTT; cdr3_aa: CASNDGTSTGELFF
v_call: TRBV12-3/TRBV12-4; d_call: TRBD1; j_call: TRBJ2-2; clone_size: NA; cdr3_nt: TGTGCCAGCAGTTTGGTGGACAGGGGTCCCGGGGAGCTGTTTTTT; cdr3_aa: CASSLVDRGPGELFF
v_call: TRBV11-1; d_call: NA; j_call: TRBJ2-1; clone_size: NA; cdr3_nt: TGTGTCAGCAGTGAATCTTATAGTGGGGGGGCCTACAATGAGCCGTTCTTC; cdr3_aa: CVSSESYSGGAYNEPFF
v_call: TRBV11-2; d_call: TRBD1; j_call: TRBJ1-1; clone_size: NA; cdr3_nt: TGTGCCAGTAGTTCGCAGGGGGCTACTGAAGCTCTCTTT; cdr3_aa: CASSSQGATEALF
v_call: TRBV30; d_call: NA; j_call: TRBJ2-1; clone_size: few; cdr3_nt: TGTGCCTGGAATGTAGTAAACAATGAGCAGTTCTTC; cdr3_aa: CAWNVVNNEQFF
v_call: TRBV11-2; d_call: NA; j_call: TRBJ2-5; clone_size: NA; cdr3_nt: TGTGCGAGCAGCTCCACAATGGGGGGGCATAAGGAGACCCAGTACTTC; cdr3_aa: CASSSTMGGHKETQYF
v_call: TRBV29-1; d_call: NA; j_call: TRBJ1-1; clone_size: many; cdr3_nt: TGCAGCGTTGAAGACCCCGTCTCTGCTGAAGCTTTCTTT; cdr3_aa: CSVEDPVSAEAFF
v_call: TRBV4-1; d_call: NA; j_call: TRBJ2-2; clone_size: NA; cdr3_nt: TGCGCCAGCAGGCCGCTCCGGGACAACCGAGGCGTCTGGGAGCTGTTTTTT; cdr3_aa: CASRPLRDNRGVWELFF
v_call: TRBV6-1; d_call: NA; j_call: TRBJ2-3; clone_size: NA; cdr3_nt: TGTGCTAGCAGTGTGGCCACAGATACGCGGTATTTT; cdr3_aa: CASSVATDTRYF
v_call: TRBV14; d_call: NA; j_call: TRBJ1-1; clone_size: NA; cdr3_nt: TGTGCCAGCAGCCAAGTATGGGGCTTTGGGACTGAAGCTTTCTTT; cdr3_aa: CASSQVWGFGTEAFF